The clone carrying this T cell receptor (beta chain) was picked up a small number of times. Participants were aged 18 to 89 years from about two dozen US areas. Cohort assignment relied on participant-reported clinical history. This sample was included in a study of blood T cell repertoires in COVID-19. As for the study in general: The origin of the acute and convalescent COVID-19 samples was the United States, Italy and Spain.

Per the original methods: Amplification from reference gene primers served as the basis for estimated nucleated cell counts. Sequencing used immunoSEQ multiplex PCR; TCRdb keeps in-frame clones, though not all of them. The V and J calls and the clone size are those of that table, but D and trimming were determined from the DNA. The sample carries roughly 370,000 clones, 85% to 90% recorded once. CDR1 LNHDA and CDR2 SQIVND come from the germline V gene (reference sequence). The CDR3 is made up of 12 amino acids. Trimming shortened V by 3 bases and J by 6 bases, and 8 bases separated the two germline ends.

The TCR sequence derives from a woman aged 50 to 60 who had recovered from COVID-19. The sample comprised PBMCs or T cells enriched from blood (not recorded which). The J gene is TRBJ1-1, the V gene TRBV19; D is uncertain. The CDR3 sequence is CASSILGSEAFF. Written as DNA, the CDR3 is TGTGCCAGTAGTATCCTGGGCTCTGAAGCTTTCTTT.